This is a list of T cell receptor beta chains from one sample in a study of T cell responses to AZD1222 COVID-19 vaccine. TCRdb's copy holds only in-frame clones and misses some; the assay was immunoSEQ multiplex PCR. The table shows about 48,000 clones, with around 86% occurring only once. The sequencing here drew on peripheral blood, taken 28 days after the second AZD1222 dose. The origin of the receptors is an adult who received the AZD1222 COVID-19 vaccine. CDR3s include the opening cysteine and the closing phenylalanine or tryptophan. D genes are given only for firm matches. For some rows the clone size is stated as once, few or many, or as a class when expanded; others skip it.

clone_size j_call d_call v_call cdr3_aa cdr3_nt
. TRBJ1-5 TRBD1 TRBV7-9 CASSLGGQSRNQPQHF TGTGCCAGCAGCTTAGGGGGACAGTCCCGCAATCAGCCCCAGCATTTT
. TRBJ2-7 . TRBV19 CASSIVGRGSGYEQYF TGTGCCAGTAGTATAGTAGGGCGGGGAAGCGGCTACGAGCAGTACTTC
. TRBJ2-1 . TRBV9 CASSPHGKIAYNEQFF TGTGCCAGCAGCCCCCATGGAAAGATAGCCTACAATGAGCAGTTCTTC
. TRBJ2-7 . TRBV4-2 CASSQDIANYYEQYF TGTGCCAGCAGCCAAGATATAGCGAATTACTACGAGCAGTACTTC
. TRBJ2-7 TRBD2 TRBV11-2 CASSPSSGISYEQYF TGTGCCAGCAGCCCCTCTAGCGGGATCTCGTACGAGCAGTACTTC
. TRBJ2-7 . TRBV24-1 CATSDSGSRYEQYF TGTGCCACCAGTGATTCAGGGTCAAGGTACGAGCAGTACTTC
. TRBJ1-5 TRBD1 TRBV7-2 CASSLAGTANQPQHF TGTGCCAGCAGCCTAGCCGGGACAGCTAATCAGCCCCAGCATTTT
. TRBJ2-6 . TRBV10-3 CAISPLSRGSGANVLTF TGTGCCATCAGTCCCCTCTCGCGGGGCTCTGGGGCCAACGTCCTGACTTTC
. TRBJ1-5 . TRBV6-5 CASSLGLYSNQPQHF TGTGCCAGCAGTTTGGGGCTATATAGCAATCAGCCCCAGCATTTT
few TRBJ1-2 . TRBV11-2 CASSQQGNYGYTF TGTGCCAGCAGCCAACAGGGTAACTATGGCTACACCTTC
. TRBJ2-7 TRBD1 TRBV29-1 CSVAGTGVLEQYF TGCAGCGTTGCCGGGACAGGGGTCCTCGAGCAGTACTTC
. TRBJ2-2 TRBD1 TRBV29-1 CSDPGQGNTGELFF TGCAGCGACCCGGGACAGGGGAACACCGGGGAGCTGTTTTTT
. TRBJ1-4 TRBD1 TRBV7-2 CASSLGEGAVTNEKLFF TGTGCCAGCAGCTTAGGGGAGGGGGCGGTTACTAATGAAAAACTGTTTTTT
. TRBJ2-7 TRBD1 TRBV28 CASSLNSLAGGKYEQYF TGTGCCAGCAGTTTAAATTCCTTGGCAGGGGGAAAGTACGAGCAGTACTTC
. TRBJ1-2 . TRBV7-2 CASSRLSPEDYGYTF TGTGCCAGCAGCCGCCTGTCGCCTGAGGACTATGGCTACACCTTC
. TRBJ1-1 . TRBV21-1 CASSIRGLNTEAFF TGTGCCAGCAGCATCCGGGGCCTGAACACTGAAGCTTTCTTT
. TRBJ2-2 TRBD2 TRBV19 CASSINSGNGGELFF TGTGCCAGTAGTATAAATAGCGGGAATGGCGGGGAGCTGTTTTTT
. TRBJ2-6 TRBD2 TRBV15 CATSSLLAGSSGANVLTF TGTGCCACCAGCAGCCTACTAGCGGGGTCCTCTGGGGCCAACGTCCTGACTTTC
. TRBJ2-7 . TRBV19 CASSIWGMGTYEQYF TGTGCCAGTAGTATATGGGGGATGGGGACCTACGAGCAGTACTTC
. TRBJ1-2 . TRBV11-2 CASSPGARGWDGYTF TGTGCCAGCAGCCCTGGGGCCAGGGGATGGGATGGCTACACCTTC
few TRBJ2-3 TRBD2 TRBV5-1 CASSPGLAGVSTDTQYF TGCGCCAGCAGCCCAGGACTAGCGGGAGTTAGCACAGATACGCAGTATTTT
once TRBJ2-1 . TRBV3-1/TRBV3-2 CASSPQASLPVF TGTGCCAGCAGCCCCCAAGCCTCGCTGCCAGTCTTC
. TRBJ1-2 . TRBV6-4 CASSYRAPDRSNYGYTF TGTGCCAGCAGTTATAGGGCCCCGGACAGATCTAACTATGGCTACACCTTC
. TRBJ1-2 . TRBV6-5 CASRGATGNGYTF TGTGCCAGCAGGGGAGCTACAGGGAACGGCTACACCTTC
. TRBJ2-2 . TRBV28 CASSFLRGTGELFF TGTGCCAGCAGTTTTCTCAGGGGCACCGGGGAGCTGTTTTTT
. TRBJ1-3 . TRBV7-9 CASSPDISGNTIYF TGTGCCAGCAGCCCCGACATTTCTGGAAACACCATATATTTT
. TRBJ2-3 . TRBV5-1 CASSLQGEGSDTQYF TGCGCCAGCAGCTTGCAGGGGGAGGGCTCAGATACGCAGTATTTT
. TRBJ2-7 . TRBV18 CASSQESSYEQYF TGTGCCAGCTCACAGGAGAGCTCCTACGAGCAGTACTTC
. TRBJ2-7 . TRBV28 CASYQTGTSYEQYF TGTGCCAGCTACCAGACAGGCACCTCCTACGAGCAGTACTTC
. TRBJ2-3 TRBD1 TRBV11-3 CASSQGGQAANTQYF TGTGCCAGCAGCCAAGGGGGCCAGGCGGCCAACACGCAGTATTTT
. TRBJ1-2 . TRBV4-1 CASSQWQGGKYGYTF TGCGCCAGCAGCCAATGGCAGGGAGGAAAGTATGGCTACACCTTC